This TCR beta chain is drawn from a study of immune cell composition in non-small cell lung cancer. Study summary: Histologic subtype was mainly adenocarcinoma or squamous cell carcinoma.

Profiled with immunoSEQ multiplex PCR; TCRdb holds only in-frame clones, not every one. The sample consists of 15,000 or so clones, about 69% of them appearing once. Germline lookup yields CDR1 LNHDA and CDR2 SQIVND (reference sequence). This CDR3 has 15 amino acids. The V and J ends lost 5 bases and 0 bases respectively, with 11 bases between them. This clonotype was obtained from a human donor with non-small cell lung cancer. Sequencing used lung tumor tissue. This chain links TRBV19 with TRBJ1-5, with D unresolved. CDR3 in DNA: TGTGCCAGTAGTTTCCTCACTTATAGCAATCAGCCCCAGCATTTT. This gives the protein CASSFLTYSNQPQHF. Full variable domain (remainder filled in from reference TRBV19 and TRBJ1-5): DGGITQSPKYLFRKEGQNVTLSCEQNLNHDAMYWYRQDPGQGLRLIYYSQIVNDFQKGDIAEGYSVSREKKESFPLTVTSAQKNPTAFYLCASSFLTYSNQPQHFGDGTRLSIL.